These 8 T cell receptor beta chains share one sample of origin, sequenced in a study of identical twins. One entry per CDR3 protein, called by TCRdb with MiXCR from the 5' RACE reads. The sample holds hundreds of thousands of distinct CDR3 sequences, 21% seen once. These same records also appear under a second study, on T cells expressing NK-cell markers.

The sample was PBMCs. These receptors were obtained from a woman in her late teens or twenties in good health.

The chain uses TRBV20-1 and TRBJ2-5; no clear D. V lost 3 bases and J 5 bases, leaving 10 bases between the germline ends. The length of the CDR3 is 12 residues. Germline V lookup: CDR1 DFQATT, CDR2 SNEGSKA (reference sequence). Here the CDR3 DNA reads TGCAGTGCTAGGTCGGATAGGGAGACCCAGTACTTC. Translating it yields CSARSDRETQYF.

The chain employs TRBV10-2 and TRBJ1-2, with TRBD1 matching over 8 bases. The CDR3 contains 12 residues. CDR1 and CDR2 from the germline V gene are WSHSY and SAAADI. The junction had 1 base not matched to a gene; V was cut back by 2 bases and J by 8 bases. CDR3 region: CASSEDRGGYTF. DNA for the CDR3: TGCGCCAGCAGTGAGGACAGGGGCGGCTACACCTTC.

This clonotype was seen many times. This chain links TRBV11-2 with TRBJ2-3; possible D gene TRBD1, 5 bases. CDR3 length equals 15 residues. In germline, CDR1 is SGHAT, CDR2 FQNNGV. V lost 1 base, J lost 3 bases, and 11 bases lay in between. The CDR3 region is CASSLVPGITDTQYF. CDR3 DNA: TGTGCCAGCAGCTTAGTTCCAGGGATTACAGATACGCAGTATTTT.

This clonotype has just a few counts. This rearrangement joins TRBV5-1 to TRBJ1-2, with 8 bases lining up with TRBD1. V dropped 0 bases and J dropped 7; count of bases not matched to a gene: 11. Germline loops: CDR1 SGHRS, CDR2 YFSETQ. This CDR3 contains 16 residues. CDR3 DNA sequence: TGCGCCAGCAGCTTGGAACCGGGACAGGAATCAATTGGCTACACCTTC. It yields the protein CASSLEPGQESIGYTF.

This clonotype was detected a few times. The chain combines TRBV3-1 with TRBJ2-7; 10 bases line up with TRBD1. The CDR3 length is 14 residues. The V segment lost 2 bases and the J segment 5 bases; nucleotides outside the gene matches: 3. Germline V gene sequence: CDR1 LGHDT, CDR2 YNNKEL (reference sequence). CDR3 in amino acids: CASSQLGQGNEQYF. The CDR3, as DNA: TGTGCCAGCAGCCAACTGGGACAGGGGAACGAGCAGTACTTC.

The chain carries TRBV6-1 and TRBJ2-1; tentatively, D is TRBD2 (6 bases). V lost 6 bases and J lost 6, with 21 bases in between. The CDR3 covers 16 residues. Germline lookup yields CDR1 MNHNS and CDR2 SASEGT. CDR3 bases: TGTGCCAGCAGCCAACTCCGGGACTTAGTATTCAATGAGCAGTTCTTC. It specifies CASSQLRDLVFNEQFF.

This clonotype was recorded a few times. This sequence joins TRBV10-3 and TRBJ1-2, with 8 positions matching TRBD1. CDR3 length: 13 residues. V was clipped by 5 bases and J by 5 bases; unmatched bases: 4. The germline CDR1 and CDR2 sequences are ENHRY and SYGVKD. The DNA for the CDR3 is TGTGCCATCAGTTCAGGGGGCGAGTATGGCTACACCTTC. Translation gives CAISSGGEYGYTF.

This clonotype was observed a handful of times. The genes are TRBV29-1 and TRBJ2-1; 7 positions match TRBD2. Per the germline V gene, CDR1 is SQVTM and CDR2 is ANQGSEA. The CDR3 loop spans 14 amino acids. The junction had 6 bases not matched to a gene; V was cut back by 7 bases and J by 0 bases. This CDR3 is CSAERGSSYNEQFF. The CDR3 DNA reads TGCAGCGCCGAGCGGGGTAGCTCCTACAATGAGCAGTTCTTC.